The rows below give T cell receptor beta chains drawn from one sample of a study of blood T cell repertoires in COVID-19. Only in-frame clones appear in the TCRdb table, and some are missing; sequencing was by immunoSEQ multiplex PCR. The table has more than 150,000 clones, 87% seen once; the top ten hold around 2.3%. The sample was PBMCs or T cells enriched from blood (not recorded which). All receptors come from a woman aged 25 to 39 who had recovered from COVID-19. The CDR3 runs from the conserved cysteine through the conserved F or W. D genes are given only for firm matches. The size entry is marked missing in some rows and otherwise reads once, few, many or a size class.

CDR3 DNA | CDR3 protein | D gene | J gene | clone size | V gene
TGTGCCAGTAGCAGACAGGGGTATCAGCCCCAGCATTTT | CASSRQGYQPQHF | TRBD1 | TRBJ1-5 | . | TRBV19
TGTGCCAGTACCCTGGACAGGGGAACTAGAAACACCATATATTTT | CASTLDRGTRNTIYF | TRBD1 | TRBJ1-3 | . | TRBV19
TGTGCCAGCAGTCCCGTAGGGACAGGGAAGAAATATGGCTACACCTTC | CASSPVGTGKKYGYTF | TRBD1 | TRBJ1-2 | . | TRBV25-1
TGCAGTGCTAGTAGACTAGCGGGAAACGAGCAGTACTTC | CSASRLAGNEQYF | TRBD2 | TRBJ2-7 | . | TRBV20-1
TGTGCCATCAGTGACGCCTACAGGGGGTCCTATGGCTACACCTTC | CAISDAYRGSYGYTF | TRBD1 | TRBJ1-2 | . | TRBV10-3
TGTGCCAGCAGTAGGACTAGCGCCAACAGGGAGCAGTTCTTC | CASSRTSANREQFF | TRBD2 | TRBJ2-1 | . | TRBV27
TGTGCCAGCAGCGAGCCCGACCAAGAGACCCAGTACTTC | CASSEPDQETQYF | . | TRBJ2-5 | . | TRBV11-1
TGTGCCAGCAGCCAAGACCTCGGCTCCTTCGGGGGCTACACCTTC | CASSQDLGSFGGYTF | . | TRBJ1-2 | . | TRBV4-2
TGTGCCACCAGCCGCGGGCGGCAGGAGACCCAGTACTTC | CATSRGRQETQYF | . | TRBJ2-5 | . | TRBV15
TGTGCCAGCAGCTTGGGTATTCGGGGGGCATCGGGTCAGCCCCAGCATTTT | CASSLGIRGASGQPQHF | . | TRBJ1-5 | . | TRBV5-5
TGCGCCAGCAGCTACACAGGGTACGAGCAGTACTTC | CASSYTGYEQYF | . | TRBJ2-7 | . | TRBV5-1
TGTGCCAGCAGCTCAGGGCTTCGGAACACTGAAGCTTTCTTT | CASSSGLRNTEAFF | . | TRBJ1-1 | . | TRBV5-6
TGTGCCAGCAGCGTAGGTCACAGTAATCAGCCCCAGCATTTT | CASSVGHSNQPQHF | . | TRBJ1-5 | . | TRBV9
TGTGCTAGTGGTTGGCGGGACGCCGGGGAGCTGTTTTTT | CASGWRDAGELFF | . | TRBJ2-2 | . | TRBV12-5
TGCGCCAGCAGCTTGGGACAGGGGAATGAAAAACTGTTTTTT | CASSLGQGNEKLFF | TRBD1 | TRBJ1-4 | . | TRBV5-1
TGCAGCGTGACGGGTATAACTAATGAAAAACTGTTTTTT | CSVTGITNEKLFF | . | TRBJ1-4 | few | TRBV29-1
TGCGCCAGCAGCTGGGACACACAAAACACTGAAGCTTTCTTT | CASSWDTQNTEAFF | . | TRBJ1-1 | . | TRBV5-1
TGTGCCAGCTCACCATCTCGCAATCAGCCCCAGCATTTT | CASSPSRNQPQHF | . | TRBJ1-5 | . | TRBV18
TGTGCCAGCAGTTTACTTGGGCTAGCGAGCACAGATACGCAGTATTTT | CASSLLGLASTDTQYF | . | TRBJ2-3 | . | TRBV27
TGTGCCAGCAGCTTGAGGCGACAGGGGAATGAAAAACTGTTTTTT | CASSLRRQGNEKLFF | TRBD1 | TRBJ1-4 | . | TRBV5-4
TGTGCCAGCAGCGTAGATTCCGTCGGTGCGGAAGGCACTGAAGCTTTCTTT | CASSVDSVGAEGTEAFF | . | TRBJ1-1 | few | TRBV9
TGTGCCAGCAGCATTTTAAGCCCGGATACGCAGTATTTT | CASSILSPDTQYF | . | TRBJ2-3 | . | TRBV2
TGTGCCAGTAGTGAGGACAGGGGGCTTGAAAAACTGTTTTTT | CASSEDRGLEKLFF | TRBD1 | TRBJ1-4 | . | TRBV19
TGTGCCAGCAGACTACAGGGGGGTAGTGGGACCCAGTACTTC | CASRLQGGSGTQYF | TRBD1 | TRBJ2-5 | . | TRBV3-1/TRBV3-2
TGCAGCGTGGCGGCGCTTGGGGAAAAACTGTTTTTT | CSVAALGEKLFF | . | TRBJ1-4 | few | TRBV29-1
TGTGCCTGGAGTAGGCAGGGAGTGGGAGGAAGTACTGAAGCTTTCTTT | CAWSRQGVGGSTEAFF | . | TRBJ1-1 | few | TRBV30
TGCGCCAGCAACCGGGCCCAGGGCGGCACTGAAGCTTTCTTT | CASNRAQGGTEAFF | . | TRBJ1-1 | . | TRBV4-3
TGTGCCAGCAGCGGCGGACTGTACAGCTCCTACGAGCAGTACTTC | CASSGGLYSSYEQYF | . | TRBJ2-7 | . | TRBV9
TGTGCCAGCAGTCATGGGACAGCCAGATCACCCCTCCACTTT | CASSHGTARSPLHF | TRBD1 | TRBJ1-6 | few | TRBV6-6
TGTGCCAGCAACCGGGACAGCTGGGGGAACACTGAAGCTTTCTTT | CASNRDSWGNTEAFF | TRBD1 | TRBJ1-1 | . | TRBV27
TGTGCCAGTAGTGCCTTCGGGACAGGGGCAGAAGAGACCCAGTACTTC | CASSAFGTGAEETQYF | TRBD1 | TRBJ2-5 | . | TRBV19
TGTGCCAGCAGTTATTTGACAGGACCCTACACCTTC | CASSYLTGPYTF | . | TRBJ1-2 | . | TRBV6-5
TGCGCCAGCAGTGGGGTGCTGGGACAGCTTATCCGATATAGCAATCAGCCCCAGCATTTT | CASSGVLGQLIRYSNQPQHF | TRBD1 | TRBJ1-5 | . | TRBV10-2
TGTGCCAGCAGCTTGGCCGGAGGGGCTCGGGAAAAACTGTTTTTT | CASSLAGGAREKLFF | . | TRBJ1-4 | once | TRBV5-4
TGTGCCAGCAGCCCCCAACTAGCGGGGGGGGAGACCCAGTACTTC | CASSPQLAGGETQYF | TRBD2 | TRBJ2-5 | . | TRBV7-2
TGTGCCAGCCGCGGCAAGGAGGAAGAGACCCAGTACTTC | CASRGKEEETQYF | . | TRBJ2-5 | once | TRBV5-4